This T cell receptor beta chain came from a study of blood T cell repertoires in COVID-19. At the level of the study: The origin of the acute and convalescent COVID-19 samples was the United States, Italy and Spain. PBMCs, B-cell-depleted T cells, or T cells provided the cDNA or gDNA that made up the material.

Sequencing used immunoSEQ multiplex PCR; TCRdb keeps in-frame clones, though not all of them. This table holds roughly 290,000 clones, approximately 87% found once. The CDR3 is made up of 17 amino acids. V lost 4 bases to trimming and J lost 4 bases; unmatched junction nucleotides: 12. CDR1 is SGHNT, CDR2 YYREEE, per germline (reference sequence). Specimen: peripheral blood. The clonotype was recovered from a woman between 45 and 60 years old who had recovered from COVID-19. This chain joins TRBV5-4 and TRBJ2-1, with TRBD2 matching 9 bases. Here the CDR3 DNA reads TGTGCCAGCAGCCCCCGGGGTAGCGGGAGAAAGTACAATGAGCAGTTCTTC. Encoded protein: CASSPRGSGRKYNEQFF.